This entry lists 2 T cell receptor beta chains sequenced from one sample in a study of blood T cell repertoires in COVID-19. The data were produced by immunoSEQ multiplex PCR, yet TCRdb's version contains in-frame clones alone and is incomplete. The sample records 180,000 or so clones, approximately 88% being singletons. Sequences were obtained from PBMCs or T cells enriched from blood (not recorded which). These receptors came from a woman between 55 and 75 years old who had recovered from COVID-19.

The rearrangement links TRBV11-3 to TRBJ2-3; the D gene is possibly TRBD1 (6 bases). The CDR3 is 17 residues long. V was trimmed by 1 base and J by 5 bases, leaving 19 bases between them. In germline, CDR1 is SGHNT, CDR2 YENEEA. CDR3 loop: CASSLGNRAQPEDTQYF. The CDR3 DNA sequence: TGTGCCAGCAGCTTAGGGAACAGGGCCCAACCGGAAGATACGCAGTATTTT.

This clone was detected once. The chain combines TRBV5-6 with TRBJ2-5; TRBD2 aligns across 8 bases. The CDR3 totals 16 residues. CDR1 is SGHDT and CDR2 is YYEEEE in the germline V gene. With V trimmed by 0 bases and J by 2 bases, 6 bases remained unmatched. In DNA form, the CDR3 reads TGTGCCAGCAGCTTGGCACAGCGGGGGATTCAAGAGACCCAGTACTTC. Translated, it gives CASSLAQRGIQETQYF.